This is a list of T cell receptor beta chains from one sample in a study of T cells in Graves' hyperthyroidism and ophthalmopathy. Each CDR3 protein is one row after TCRdb ran MiXCR on the multiplex PCR reads. The sample has about 560,000 distinct CDR3 sequences; about 15% are singletons. Specimen: blood. These receptors were collected from a woman in her twenties or thirties with Graves' hyperthyroidism. The CDR3 runs from the conserved cysteine through the conserved F or W. D genes are given only for firm matches. The size entry is marked missing in some rows and otherwise reads once, few, many or a size class.

-,TRBJ1-1,-,TRBV5-4,CASSLAPAMNTEAFF,TGTGCCAGCAGCTTGGCCCCAGCGATGAACACTGAAGCTTTCTTT
-,TRBJ2-7,TRBD2,TRBV12-5,CASGFGAGVVTYEQYF,TGTGCTAGTGGTTTCGGAGCGGGAGTAGTCACCTACGAGCAGTACTTC
-,TRBJ2-3,-,TRBV20-1,CSALRDFQQYF,TGCAGTGCTCTCCGGGACTTCCAGCAGTATTTT
-,TRBJ1-1,-,TRBV6-1,CASSNAQVGVLMGVTEAFF,TGTGCCAGCAGTAACGCCCAGGTGGGGGTTCTAATGGGCGTCACTGAAGCTTTCTTT
few,TRBJ2-1,TRBD1,TRBV9,CASSIGQVMYNEQFF,TGTGCCAGCAGCATCGGACAGGTTATGTACAATGAGCAGTTCTTC
many,TRBJ2-5,-,TRBV27,CASSSGLGVQETQYF,TGTGCCAGCAGTTCCGGGCTAGGGGTACAAGAGACCCAGTACTTC
-,TRBJ2-6,-,TRBV5-4,CASSLAGTAGSGANVLTF,TGTGCCAGCAGCTTGGCGGGGACAGCGGGCTCTGGGGCCAACGTCCTGACTTTC
many,TRBJ2-3,-,TRBV20-1,CSAPTASGVGAQYF,TGCAGTGCCCCCACGGCGTCAGGAGTCGGGGCGCAGTATTTT
-,TRBJ1-1,-,TRBV29-1,CSVVPGRSEDTEAFF,TGCAGCGTTGTCCCAGGGAGGTCGGAGGACACTGAAGCTTTCTTT
many,TRBJ1-1,TRBD1,TRBV2,CASSRQGAFF,TGTGCCAGCAGTAGACAGGGGGCTTTCTTT
-,TRBJ2-1,TRBD2,TRBV5-6,CASSLEASGRGAFYNEQFF,TGTGCCAGCAGCTTGGAGGCTAGCGGGAGAGGAGCTTTCTACAATGAGCAGTTCTTC
many,TRBJ2-1,TRBD2,TRBV6-2/TRBV6-3,CASSYPGRNYNEQFF,TGTGCCAGCAGTTACCCCGGGAGGAATTACAATGAGCAGTTCTTC
-,TRBJ2-1,-,TRBV4-1,CASSQAQKRISYNEQFF,TGCGCCAGCAGCCAAGCCCAGAAGAGGATCTCCTACAATGAGCAGTTCTTC
many,TRBJ2-5,TRBD1,TRBV5-1,CASSSGQFQETQYF,TGCGCCAGCAGCTCGGGACAGTTTCAAGAGACCCAGTACTTC
few,TRBJ2-1,TRBD2,TRBV10-1,CASSVAGTYNEQFF,TGCGCCAGCAGTGTAGCGGGTACCTACAATGAGCAGTTCTTC
-,TRBJ2-7,TRBD2,TRBV29-1,CSVEVVGGEQYF,TGCAGCGTTGAGGTGGTGGGAGGGGAGCAGTACTTC
few,TRBJ1-1,-,TRBV9,CASSEGRPNTEAFF,TGTGCCAGCAGCGAGGGACGGCCGAACACTGAAGCTTTCTTT
-,TRBJ2-1,-,TRBV27,CASSPYSGDEQFF,TGTGCCAGCAGTCCGTACTCGGGGGATGAGCAGTTCTTC
few,TRBJ2-5,TRBD2,TRBV20-1,CSVGTSGRAGETQYF,TGCAGTGTCGGGACTAGCGGGAGGGCTGGGGAGACCCAGTACTTC
many,TRBJ1-2,-,TRBV12-3/TRBV12-4,CASSLGGFYGYTF,TGTGCCAGCAGTTTGGGGGGCTTCTATGGCTACACCTTC
-,TRBJ1-4,-,TRBV5-1,CASSSSATNEKLFF,TGCGCCAGCAGCTCGAGTGCAACTAATGAAAAACTGTTTTTT
-,TRBJ2-7,-,TRBV29-1,CSVGNRISYEQYF,TGCAGCGTGGGGAACAGAATCTCCTACGAGCAGTACTTC
many,TRBJ2-5,-,TRBV27,CASSSLGADETQYF,TGTGCCAGCAGCTCCTTGGGGGCAGACGAGACCCAGTACTTC
many,TRBJ2-1,-,TRBV12-3/TRBV12-4,CASSSGYEQFF,TGTGCCAGCAGTTCGGGGTATGAGCAGTTCTTC
few,TRBJ2-2,-,TRBV27,CASSLTGPGGGGGELFF,TGTGCCAGCAGTCTAACCGGACCAGGGGGAGGTGGCGGGGAGCTGTTTTTT
-,TRBJ1-1,-,TRBV12-3/TRBV12-4,CASSFGAVGVTEAFF,TGTGCCAGCAGTTTTGGGGCCGTGGGGGTAACTGAAGCTTTCTTT
-,TRBJ1-5,TRBD1,TRBV19,CASSARDRGSYQPQHF,TGTGCCAGTAGTGCCCGGGACAGAGGAAGTTATCAGCCCCAGCATTTT
many,TRBJ1-2,-,TRBV12-3/TRBV12-4,CASSTDRSGYTF,TGTGCCAGCAGTACGGACAGAAGCGGCTACACCTTC
many,TRBJ1-2,-,TRBV7-2,CASSFGTPNYGYTF,TGTGCCAGCAGCTTTGGGACACCTAACTATGGCTACACCTTC
few,TRBJ2-1,-,TRBV6-5,CASSYSSLTEQFF,TGTGCCAGCAGTTACTCCTCGTTGACAGAGCAGTTCTTC
many,TRBJ2-1,-,TRBV7-6,CASSHQAGPGGRNEQFF,TGTGCCAGCAGCCACCAGGCAGGGCCTGGGGGGAGGAATGAGCAGTTCTTC
many,TRBJ1-4,-,TRBV28,CASSPGSTLATNEKLFF,TGTGCCAGCAGTCCAGGGTCGACCCTTGCAACTAATGAAAAACTGTTTTTT
many,TRBJ2-1,-,TRBV11-2,CASSPVAGSEQFF,TGTGCCAGCAGCCCCGTCGCGGGAAGTGAGCAGTTCTTC
many,TRBJ2-1,-,TRBV3-1,CASSLSGDEQFF,TGTGCCAGCAGCTTAAGTGGGGATGAGCAGTTCTTC
few,TRBJ2-2,-,TRBV4-3,CASSHNTGNTGELFF,TGCGCCAGCAGCCACAATACCGGGAACACCGGGGAGCTGTTTTTT
-,TRBJ1-4,-,TRBV28,CASSLQKFGVEKLFF,TGTGCCAGCAGTCTCCAGAAGTTCGGCGTTGAAAAACTGTTTTTT
-,TRBJ1-5,-,TRBV12-5,CASGLVSGGGLFSNQPQHF,TGTGCTAGTGGTTTGGTTTCAGGCGGGGGGCTCTTTAGCAATCAGCCCCAGCATTTT
many,TRBJ2-1,TRBD2,TRBV20-1,CSAYETSAYNEQFF,TGCAGTGCCTACGAGACTAGCGCCTACAATGAGCAGTTCTTC
many,TRBJ2-7,-,TRBV7-2,CASSLFAYEQYF,TGTGCCAGCAGCCTATTCGCCTACGAGCAGTACTTC